The T cell receptor (beta chain) under discussion was sequenced for a study of blood T cell repertoires in COVID-19. Background on the study: COVID-19 samples collected from the United States, Italy and Spain covered acute and convalescent phases. The cDNA or gDNA used as material had been derived from T cells, B-cell-depleted T cells, or PBMCs.

Per the authors' pipeline: Amplification from reference gene primers served as the basis for estimated nucleated cell counts. Repertoires were generated with immunoSEQ multiplex PCR, while TCRdb's copy carries only in-frame clones and drops some. D and trimming were read from the DNA, whereas the V and J calls and clone size are those reported in that table. The data hold about 120,000 clones, with approximately 83% observed a single time. The CDR3 sequence is 19 residues long. Trimming pared 6 bases from V and 0 bases from J, leaving 27 bases between. The germline V gene encodes CDR1 GTSNPN and CDR2 SVGIG (reference sequence).

The receptor was derived from a man aged 60 to 69 with acute or convalescent COVID-19. The chain uses TRBV30 and TRBJ1-5; TRBD1 is a possible D gene (6 bases). Sequencing used peripheral blood. CDR3 sequence reads: CACNPPGTPKTYSNQPQHF. In nucleotides, the CDR3 is TGTGCCTGTAACCCCCCCGGGACACCTAAGACTTATAGCAATCAGCCCCAGCATTTT.